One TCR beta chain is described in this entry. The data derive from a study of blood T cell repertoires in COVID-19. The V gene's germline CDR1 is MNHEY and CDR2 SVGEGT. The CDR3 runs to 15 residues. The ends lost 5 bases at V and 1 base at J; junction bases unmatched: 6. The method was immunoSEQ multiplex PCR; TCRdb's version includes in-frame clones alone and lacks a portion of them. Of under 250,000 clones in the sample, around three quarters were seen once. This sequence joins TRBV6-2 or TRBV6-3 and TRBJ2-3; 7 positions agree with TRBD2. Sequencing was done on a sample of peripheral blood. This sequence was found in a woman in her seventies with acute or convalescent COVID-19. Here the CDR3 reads CASSAQTSGTDTQYF. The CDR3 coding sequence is TGTGCCAGCAGTGCTCAAACTAGCGGCACAGATACGCAGTATTTT.